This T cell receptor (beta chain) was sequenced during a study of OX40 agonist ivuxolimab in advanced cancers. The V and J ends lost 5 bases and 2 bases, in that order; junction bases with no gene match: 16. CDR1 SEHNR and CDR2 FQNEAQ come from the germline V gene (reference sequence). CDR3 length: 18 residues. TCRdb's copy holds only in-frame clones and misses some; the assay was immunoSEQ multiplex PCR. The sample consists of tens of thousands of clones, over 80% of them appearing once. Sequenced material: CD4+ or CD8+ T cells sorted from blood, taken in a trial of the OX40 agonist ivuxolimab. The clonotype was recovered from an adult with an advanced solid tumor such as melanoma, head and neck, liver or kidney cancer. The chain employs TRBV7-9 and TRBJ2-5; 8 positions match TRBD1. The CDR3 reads CASSPLDRQGRQQETQYF. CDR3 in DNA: TGTGCCAGCAGCCCACTAGATAGACAGGGGCGACAACAAGAGACCCAGTACTTC.